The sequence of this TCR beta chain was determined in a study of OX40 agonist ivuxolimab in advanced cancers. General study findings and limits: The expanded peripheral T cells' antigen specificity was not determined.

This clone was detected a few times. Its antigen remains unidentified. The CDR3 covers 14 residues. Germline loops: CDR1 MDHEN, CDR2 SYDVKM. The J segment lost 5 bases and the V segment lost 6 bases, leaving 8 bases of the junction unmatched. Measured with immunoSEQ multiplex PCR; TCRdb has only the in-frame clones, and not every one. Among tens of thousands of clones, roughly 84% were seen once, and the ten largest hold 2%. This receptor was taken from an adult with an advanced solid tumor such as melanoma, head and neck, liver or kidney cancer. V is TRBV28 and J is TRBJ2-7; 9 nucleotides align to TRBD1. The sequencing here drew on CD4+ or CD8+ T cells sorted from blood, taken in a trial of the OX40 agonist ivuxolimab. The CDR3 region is CASRPGTGSHEQYF. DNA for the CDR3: TGTGCCAGCAGGCCCGGGACAGGGTCCCACGAGCAGTACTTC.